Shown below are 13 T cell receptor beta chains from a single sample sequenced in a study of CD8 T cells in ankylosing spondylitis. Via MiXCR, TCRdb re-called the 5' RACE reads, giving one row per CDR3 protein. This sample has roughly 91,000 distinct CDR3 sequences, with about 8.3% found just once. The sample was blood, either unsorted or a sorted T cell fraction (not recorded which). The receptors were sampled from a male donor with ankylosing spondylitis or in good health (not recorded which).

Ten or more counts support this clonotype. The chain has TRBV4-2 and TRBJ2-3; 8 bases fit TRBD2. V was clipped by 2 bases and J by 2 bases; unmatched bases: 3. The germline V gene has CDR1 LGHNA and CDR2 YNFKEQ. This CDR3 region has 15 residues. CDR3 sequence: CASSQRTSLTDTQYF. The DNA for the CDR3 is TGTGCCAGCAGCCAAAGGACTAGCCTCACAGATACGCAGTATTTT.

There are many counts of this clonotype. The chain uses TRBV6-2 or TRBV6-3 and TRBJ2-7; 10 bases are shared with TRBD1. Germline CDR1 MNHEY, CDR2 SVGEGT. The CDR3 has 14 amino acids. V lost 6 bases, J lost 3 bases, and 5 bases stayed unmatched. The CDR3 region has the DNA TGTGCCAGCAGCTACGGGGACAGGGGCTACGAGCAGTACTTC. Protein: CASSYGDRGYEQYF.

The chain links TRBV6-6 to TRBJ1-1; TRBD1 matches 9 bases. V shed 7 bases, J shed 0 bases, and the junction held 9 bases outside the gene matches. The CDR3 has 16 residues. Looked up from germline, CDR1 is MNHNY and CDR2 is SVGAGI (reference sequence). Here the CDR3 reads CASKDRGGWVNTEAFF. CDR3 nucleotides: TGTGCCAGCAAGGACAGGGGTGGATGGGTGAACACTGAAGCTTTCTTT.

At least ten counts were recorded for this clonotype. The V gene is TRBV25-1, the J gene TRBJ1-4, with a weak D call TRBD1 (5 bases). Germline assignment: CDR1 MGHDK and CDR2 SYGVNS. CDR3 size: 13 residues. V lost 3 bases and J lost 10, with 12 bases in between. The CDR3, as DNA: TGTGCCAGCAGTGACGTGGGACTCCGAAAACTGTTTTTT. Translation: CASSDVGLRKLFF.

This clonotype was seen a handful of times. The chain links TRBV7-9 to TRBJ1-2; D not resolved. This CDR3 contains 15 residues. Germline CDR1 is SEHNR and CDR2 is FQNEAQ (reference sequence). Trimming pared 1 base from V and 4 bases from J, leaving 13 bases between. The CDR3: CASSLDLRAFYGYTF. CDR3 DNA: TGTGCCAGCAGCTTAGACCTTCGGGCCTTCTATGGCTACACCTTC.

This clonotype was found many times. J is TRBJ2-2 and V is TRBV2, with D tentatively TRBD1 or TRBD2 (7 bases each). The CDR3 extends over 15 amino acids. Looked up from germline, CDR1 is SNHLY and CDR2 is FYNNEI. V lost 6 bases to trimming and J lost 5 bases, with 16 bases between them. The CDR3 region is CASRASQGGTGELFF. The CDR3 DNA sequence: TGTGCCAGCAGGGCAAGTCAGGGGGGGACCGGGGAGCTGTTTTTT.

Many counts were recorded for this clonotype. The rearrangement joins TRBV20-1 to TRBJ1-2; 9 bases match TRBD1. V trimming: 2 bases; J trimming: 7 bases; junction bases outside the gene matches: 11. The CDR3 loop spans 15 amino acids. The germline V gene has CDR1 DFQATT and CDR2 SNEGSKA (reference sequence). CDR3 residues: CSARSAGQGSSGYTF. CDR3 coding DNA: TGCAGTGCTAGATCAGCGGGACAGGGATCCAGTGGCTACACCTTC.

This clonotype was recorded at least ten times. The chain couples TRBV12-3 or TRBV12-4 to TRBJ2-3, with 11 bases fitting TRBD2. The trim removed 3 bases at V and 5 bases at J, leaving 7 bases unmatched. This CDR3 has 16 residues. CDR3 residues: CASSFPSGGSLDTQYF. CDR3 nucleotide sequence: TGTGCCAGCAGTTTCCCTAGCGGGGGGTCGCTAGATACGCAGTATTTT.

This clonotype was recorded many times. The V gene is TRBV7-9, the J gene TRBJ1-2; a weak D match, TRBD1 (5 bases). With 7 bases removed from V and 6 bases from J, the gap between germline ends came to 12 bases. In germline, CDR1 is SEHNR, CDR2 FQNEAQ (reference sequence). This CDR3 has 12 residues. The CDR3 sequence is CASNQGFNGYTF. In nucleotides, the CDR3 is TGTGCCAGCAACCAGGGCTTTAATGGCTACACCTTC.

This clonotype was counted many times. The V and J genes are TRBV29-1 and TRBJ2-1; 7 nucleotides align to TRBD2. V dropped 3 bases and J dropped 6; count of bases not matched to a gene: 5. The length of the CDR3 is 13 residues. Germline lookup yields CDR1 SQVTM and CDR2 ANQGSEA. This CDR3 is CSVDGGSSNEQFF. CDR3 bases: TGCAGCGTTGATGGCGGGAGCAGCAATGAGCAGTTCTTC.

This clonotype was seen more than once but under ten times. This chain uses TRBV10-2 with TRBJ1-1; perhaps TRBD1 as D (5 bases). V shed 5 bases and J shed 5 bases, with 15 bases lying between them. The CDR3 spans 14 residues. The germline V gene encodes CDR1 WSHSY and CDR2 SAAADI. For the CDR3, the DNA is TGCGCCAGCAGTCTCGCCAGGGAGGGAACTGAAGCTTTCTTT. Translation: CASSLAREGTEAFF.

This clonotype was observed a handful of times. The rearrangement joins TRBV20-1 to TRBJ1-2, with no clear D. The CDR3 has 14 amino acids. V was cut by 0 bases and J by 0 bases, with 8 bases left in between. In germline, CDR1 is DFQATT, CDR2 SNEGSKA (reference sequence). CDR3 sequence (DNA): TGCAGTGCTAGAGACATAGGAACTAACTATGGCTACACCTTC. This gives the protein CSARDIGTNYGYTF.

The chain is built from TRBV7-9 and TRBJ2-5; no clear D. V was clipped by 0 bases and J by 3 bases, with 17 bases between them. CDR1 and CDR2 from the germline V gene are SEHNR and FQNEAQ (reference sequence). The CDR3 length is 17 residues. CDR3 DNA: TGTGCCAGCAGCTTAGCCACAGCACACTTGGCTAAAGAGACCCAGTACTTC. Translated, it gives CASSLATAHLAKETQYF.